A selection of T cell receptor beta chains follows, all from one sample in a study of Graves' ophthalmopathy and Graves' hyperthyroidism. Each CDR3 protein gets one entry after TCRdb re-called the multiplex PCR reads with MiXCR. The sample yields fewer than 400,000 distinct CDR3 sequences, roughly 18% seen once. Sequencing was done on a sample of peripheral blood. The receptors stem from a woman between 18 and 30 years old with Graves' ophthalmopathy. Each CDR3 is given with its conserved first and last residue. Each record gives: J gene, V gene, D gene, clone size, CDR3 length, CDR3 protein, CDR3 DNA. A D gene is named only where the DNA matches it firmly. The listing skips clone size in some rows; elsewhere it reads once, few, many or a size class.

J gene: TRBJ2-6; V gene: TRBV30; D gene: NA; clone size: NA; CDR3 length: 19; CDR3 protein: CAWSRGTSPRGPGANVLTF; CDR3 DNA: TGTGCCTGGAGTCGGGGGACATCCCCAAGGGGGCCTGGGGCCAACGTCCTGACTTTC
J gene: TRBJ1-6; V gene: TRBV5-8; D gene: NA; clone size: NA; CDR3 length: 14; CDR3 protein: CASSLPEYNSPLHF; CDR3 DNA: TGTGCCAGCAGCTTGCCCGAATATAATTCACCCCTCCACTTT
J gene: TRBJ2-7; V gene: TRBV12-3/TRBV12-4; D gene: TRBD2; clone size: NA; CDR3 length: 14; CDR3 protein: CASRPGLGGDEQYF; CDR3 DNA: TGTGCCAGCAGGCCGGGACTGGGGGGGGACGAGCAGTACTTC
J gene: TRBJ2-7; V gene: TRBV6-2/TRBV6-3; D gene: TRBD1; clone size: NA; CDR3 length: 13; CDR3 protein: CASSYLTGLEQYF; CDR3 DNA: TGTGCCAGCAGTTACTTGACAGGGTTGGAGCAGTACTTC
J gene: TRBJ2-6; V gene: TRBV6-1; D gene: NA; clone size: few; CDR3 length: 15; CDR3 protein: CASSEGRAGANVLTF; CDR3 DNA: TGTGCCAGCAGTGAAGGAAGGGCTGGGGCCAACGTCCTGACTTTC
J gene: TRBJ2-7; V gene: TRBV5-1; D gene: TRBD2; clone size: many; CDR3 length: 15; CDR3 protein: CASSPGLATTYEQYF; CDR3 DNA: TGCGCCAGCAGCCCCGGACTAGCGACTACCTACGAGCAGTACTTC
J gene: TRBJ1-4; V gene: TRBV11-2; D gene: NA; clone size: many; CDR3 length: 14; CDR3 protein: CASSLKGTNEKLFF; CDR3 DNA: TGTGCCAGCAGCTTAAAGGGAACTAATGAAAAACTGTTTTTT
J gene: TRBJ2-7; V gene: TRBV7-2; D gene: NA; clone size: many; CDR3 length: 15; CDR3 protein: CASSLGASLSYEQYF; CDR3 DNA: TGTGCCAGCAGCTTGGGGGCTAGTCTTTCCTACGAGCAGTACTTC
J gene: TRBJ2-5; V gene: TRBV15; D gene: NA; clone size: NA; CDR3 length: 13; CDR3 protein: CATSRGLEETQYF; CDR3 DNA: TGTGCCACCAGCAGGGGCCTGGAGGAGACCCAGTACTTC
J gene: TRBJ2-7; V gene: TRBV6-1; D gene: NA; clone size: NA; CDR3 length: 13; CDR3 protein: CASSQQGGYEQYF; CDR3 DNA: TGTGCCAGCAGCCAACAAGGGGGGTACGAGCAGTACTTC
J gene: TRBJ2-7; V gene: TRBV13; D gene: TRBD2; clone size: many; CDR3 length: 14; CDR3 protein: CASRYGGGSYEQYF; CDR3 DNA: TGTGCCAGCAGATACGGGGGGGGGTCCTACGAGCAGTACTTC
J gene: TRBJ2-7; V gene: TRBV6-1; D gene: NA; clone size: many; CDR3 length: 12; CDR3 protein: CASSDRLHEQYF; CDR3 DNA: TGTGCCAGCAGTGACAGGCTGCACGAGCAGTACTTC
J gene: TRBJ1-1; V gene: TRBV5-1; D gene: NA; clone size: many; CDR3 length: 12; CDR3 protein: CASSEETAEAFF; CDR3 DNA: TGCGCCAGCAGCGAAGAGACGGCTGAAGCTTTCTTT
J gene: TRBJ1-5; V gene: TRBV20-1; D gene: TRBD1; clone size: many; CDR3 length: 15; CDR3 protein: CSALLGTGVNQPQHF; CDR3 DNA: TGCAGTGCCCTCCTCGGGACAGGGGTTAATCAGCCCCAGCATTTT
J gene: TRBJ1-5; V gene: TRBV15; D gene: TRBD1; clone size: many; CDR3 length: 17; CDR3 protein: CATSRGGGTGSNQPQHF; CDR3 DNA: TGTGCCACCAGCAGAGGGGGGGGGACAGGGAGCAATCAGCCCCAGCATTTT
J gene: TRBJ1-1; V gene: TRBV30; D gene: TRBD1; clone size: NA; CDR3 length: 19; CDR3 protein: CAWSRRLGTGGGGGTEAFF; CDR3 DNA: TGTGCCTGGAGTCGGCGACTTGGGACAGGGGGCGGCGGAGGCACTGAAGCTTTCTTT
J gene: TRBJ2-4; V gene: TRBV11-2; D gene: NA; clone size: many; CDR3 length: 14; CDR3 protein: CASSLGQGGNIQYF; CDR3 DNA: TGTGCCAGCAGCTTAGGACAGGGAGGAAACATTCAGTACTTC
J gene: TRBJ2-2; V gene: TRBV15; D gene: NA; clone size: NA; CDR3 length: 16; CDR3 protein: CATSERAWDTTGELFF; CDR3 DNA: TGTGCCACCAGCGAGCGCGCCTGGGACACCACCGGGGAGCTGTTTTTT
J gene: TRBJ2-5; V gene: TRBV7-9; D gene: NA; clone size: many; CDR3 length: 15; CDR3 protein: CASSYRPGQQETQYF; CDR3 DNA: TGTGCCAGCAGCTACCGCCCCGGACAGCAAGAGACCCAGTACTTC
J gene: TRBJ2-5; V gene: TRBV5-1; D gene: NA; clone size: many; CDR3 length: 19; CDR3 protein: CASSLGPSGSRSGLETQYF; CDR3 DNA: TGCGCCAGCAGCTTGGGACCATCGGGCTCCCGATCGGGGTTAGAGACCCAGTACTTC
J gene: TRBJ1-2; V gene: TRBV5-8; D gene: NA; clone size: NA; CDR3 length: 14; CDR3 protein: CASSLEPGNYGYTF; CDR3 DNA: TGTGCCAGCAGCTTGGAACCAGGGAACTATGGCTACACCTTC
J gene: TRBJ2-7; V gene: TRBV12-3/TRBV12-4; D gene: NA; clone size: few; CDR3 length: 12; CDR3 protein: CASSKNGYEQYF; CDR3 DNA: TGTGCCAGCAGCAAAAACGGATACGAGCAGTACTTC
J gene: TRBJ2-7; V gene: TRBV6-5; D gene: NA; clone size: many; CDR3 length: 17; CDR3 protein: CASSYRFGVAPSYEQYF; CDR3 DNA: TGTGCCAGCAGTTATAGATTCGGGGTGGCCCCCTCCTACGAGCAGTACTTC
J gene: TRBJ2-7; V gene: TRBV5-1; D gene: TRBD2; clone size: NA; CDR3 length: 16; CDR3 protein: CASSPYLLAGAYEQYF; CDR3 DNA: TGCGCCAGCAGCCCCTACCTACTAGCGGGAGCCTACGAGCAGTACTTC
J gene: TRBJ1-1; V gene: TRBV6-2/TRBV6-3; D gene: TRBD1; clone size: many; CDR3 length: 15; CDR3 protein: CASSYQTGVRTEAFF; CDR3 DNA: TGTGCCAGCAGTTATCAAACAGGGGTGAGGACTGAAGCTTTCTTT
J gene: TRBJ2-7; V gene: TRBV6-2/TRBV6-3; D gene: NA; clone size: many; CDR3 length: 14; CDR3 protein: CASFHPGGNYEQYF; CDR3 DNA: TGTGCCAGCTTCCACCCCGGGGGTAACTACGAGCAGTACTTC
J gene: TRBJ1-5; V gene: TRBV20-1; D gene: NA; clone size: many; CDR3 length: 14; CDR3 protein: CSARGDLGNQPQHF; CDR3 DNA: TGCAGTGCTAGAGGAGACCTGGGCAATCAGCCCCAGCATTTT
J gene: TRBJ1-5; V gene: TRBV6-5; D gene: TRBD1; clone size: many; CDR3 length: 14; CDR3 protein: CASSYSTGYQPQHF; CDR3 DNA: TGTGCCAGCAGTTACTCGACAGGGTATCAGCCCCAGCATTTT
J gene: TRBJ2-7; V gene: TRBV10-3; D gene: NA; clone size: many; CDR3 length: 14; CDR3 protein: CAISEQAPSYEQYF; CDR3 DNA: TGTGCCATCAGTGAGCAGGCCCCCTCCTACGAGCAGTACTTC
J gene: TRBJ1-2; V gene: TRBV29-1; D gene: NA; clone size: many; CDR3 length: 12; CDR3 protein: CSVVRNNYGYTF; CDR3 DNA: TGCAGCGTTGTGAGGAATAACTATGGCTACACCTTC
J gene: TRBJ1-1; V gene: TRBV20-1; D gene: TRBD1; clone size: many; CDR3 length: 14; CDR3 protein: CSAGVGQVAPEAFF; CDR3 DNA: TGCAGTGCCGGGGTCGGACAGGTTGCCCCTGAAGCTTTCTTT
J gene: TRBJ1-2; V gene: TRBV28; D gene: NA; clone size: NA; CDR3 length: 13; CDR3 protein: CASSPRGIYGYTF; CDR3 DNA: TGTGCCAGCAGTCCCCGGGGGATCTATGGCTACACCTTC
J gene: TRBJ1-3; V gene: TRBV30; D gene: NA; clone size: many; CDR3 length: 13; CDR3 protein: CARSSGIGNTIYF; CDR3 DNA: TGTGCCCGGAGTTCAGGGATAGGAAACACCATATATTTT
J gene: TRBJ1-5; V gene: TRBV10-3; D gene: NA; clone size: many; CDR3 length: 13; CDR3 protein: CATAGTRDQPQHF; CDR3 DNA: TGTGCCACCGCCGGGACAAGAGATCAGCCCCAGCATTTT
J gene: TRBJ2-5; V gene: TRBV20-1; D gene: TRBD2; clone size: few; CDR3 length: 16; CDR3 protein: CSAVQTSGGLGETQYF; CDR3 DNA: TGCAGTGCTGTACAGACTAGCGGGGGCCTGGGGGAGACCCAGTACTTC
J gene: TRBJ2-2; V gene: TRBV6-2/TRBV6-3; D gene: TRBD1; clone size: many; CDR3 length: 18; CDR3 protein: CASSSRGRERLDPGELFF; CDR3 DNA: TGTGCCAGCAGTTCCAGGGGGAGAGAGCGCCTAGACCCCGGGGAGCTGTTTTTT
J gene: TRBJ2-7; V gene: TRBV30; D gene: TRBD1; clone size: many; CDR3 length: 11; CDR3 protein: CAFRTGPEQYF; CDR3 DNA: TGTGCCTTTAGGACAGGGCCAGAGCAGTACTTC
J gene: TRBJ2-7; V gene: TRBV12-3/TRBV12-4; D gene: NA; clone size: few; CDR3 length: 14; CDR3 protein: CASRRTEDNYEQYF; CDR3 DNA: TGTGCCAGCAGAAGGACGGAAGATAACTACGAGCAGTACTTC
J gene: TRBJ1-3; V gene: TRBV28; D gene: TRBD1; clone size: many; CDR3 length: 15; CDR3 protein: CASRSGTGVGNTIYF; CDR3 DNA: TGTGCCAGCAGATCCGGGACAGGGGTCGGAAACACCATATATTTT
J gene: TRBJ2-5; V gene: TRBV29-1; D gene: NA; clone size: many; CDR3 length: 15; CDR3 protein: CSVEGGQEVEETQYF; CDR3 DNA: TGCAGCGTTGAGGGGGGTCAGGAGGTTGAAGAGACCCAGTACTTC
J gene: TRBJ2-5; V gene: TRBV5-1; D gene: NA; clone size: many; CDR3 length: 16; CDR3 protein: CASGAGSLLDEETQYF; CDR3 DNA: TGCGCCAGCGGGGCGGGGTCCCTCCTTGACGAAGAGACCCAGTACTTC
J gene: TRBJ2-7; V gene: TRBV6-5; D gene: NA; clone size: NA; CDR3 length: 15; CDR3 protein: CASSYSYRGLYEQYF; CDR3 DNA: TGTGCCAGCAGTTACTCTTACCGGGGTTTGTACGAGCAGTACTTC
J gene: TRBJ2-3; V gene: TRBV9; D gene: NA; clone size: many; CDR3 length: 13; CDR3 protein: CASSVAYDDTQYF; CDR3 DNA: TGTGCCAGCAGCGTAGCTTACGACGATACGCAGTATTTT
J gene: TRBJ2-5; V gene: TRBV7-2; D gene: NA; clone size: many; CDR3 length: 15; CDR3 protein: CASSLAGPRQETQYF; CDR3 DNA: TGTGCCAGCAGCTTAGCGGGACCGCGGCAAGAGACCCAGTACTTC
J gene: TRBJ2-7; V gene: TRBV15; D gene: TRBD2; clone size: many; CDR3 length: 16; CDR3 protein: CATSRDRASGGYEQYF; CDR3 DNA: TGTGCCACCAGCAGAGATCGAGCTAGCGGGGGATACGAGCAGTACTTC
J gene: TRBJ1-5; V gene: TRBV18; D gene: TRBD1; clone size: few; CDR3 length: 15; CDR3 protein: CASSAGQSSNQPQHF; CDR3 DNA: TGTGCCAGCTCGGCGGGACAGAGTAGCAATCAGCCCCAGCATTTT
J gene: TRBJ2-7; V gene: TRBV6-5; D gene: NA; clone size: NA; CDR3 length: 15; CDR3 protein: CASSYLSGDAYEQYF; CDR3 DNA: TGTGCCAGCAGTTATCTTTCAGGGGACGCCTACGAGCAGTACTTC
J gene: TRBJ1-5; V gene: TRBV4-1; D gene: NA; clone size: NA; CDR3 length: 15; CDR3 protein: CASSIGGRDDQPQHF; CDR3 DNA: TGCGCCAGCAGCATTGGTGGCAGGGATGATCAGCCCCAGCATTTT
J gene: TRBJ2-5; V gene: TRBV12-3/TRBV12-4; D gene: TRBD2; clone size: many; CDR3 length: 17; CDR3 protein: CASSLRTSGAYQETQYF; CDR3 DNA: TGTGCCAGCAGTTTAAGGACTAGCGGGGCCTACCAAGAGACCCAGTACTTC
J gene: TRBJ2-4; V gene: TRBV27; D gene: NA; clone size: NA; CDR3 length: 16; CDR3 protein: CASSLPQLLAKNIQYF; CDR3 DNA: TGTGCCAGCAGTTTACCTCAATTATTAGCCAAAAACATTCAGTACTTC
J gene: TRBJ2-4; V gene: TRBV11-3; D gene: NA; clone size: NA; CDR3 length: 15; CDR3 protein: CASSGTELAKNIRYF; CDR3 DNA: TGTGCCAGCAGTGGGACAGAACTAGCCAAAAACATTCGGTACTTC
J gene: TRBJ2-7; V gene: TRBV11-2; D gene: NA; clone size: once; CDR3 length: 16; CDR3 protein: CASSAGPGLLYYEQYF; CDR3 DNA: TGTGCCAGCAGCGCCGGTCCGGGACTCCTATACTACGAGCAGTACTTC
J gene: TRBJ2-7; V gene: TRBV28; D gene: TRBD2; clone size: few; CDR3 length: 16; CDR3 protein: CASSLNRVAGQNEQYF; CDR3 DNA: TGTGCCAGCAGTTTAAATAGGGTAGCGGGACAAAACGAGCAGTACTTC
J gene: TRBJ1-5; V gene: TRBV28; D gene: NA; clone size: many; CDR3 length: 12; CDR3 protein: CASSLGERPQHF; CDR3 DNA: TGTGCCAGCAGTTTAGGAGAGAGACCCCAGCATTTT